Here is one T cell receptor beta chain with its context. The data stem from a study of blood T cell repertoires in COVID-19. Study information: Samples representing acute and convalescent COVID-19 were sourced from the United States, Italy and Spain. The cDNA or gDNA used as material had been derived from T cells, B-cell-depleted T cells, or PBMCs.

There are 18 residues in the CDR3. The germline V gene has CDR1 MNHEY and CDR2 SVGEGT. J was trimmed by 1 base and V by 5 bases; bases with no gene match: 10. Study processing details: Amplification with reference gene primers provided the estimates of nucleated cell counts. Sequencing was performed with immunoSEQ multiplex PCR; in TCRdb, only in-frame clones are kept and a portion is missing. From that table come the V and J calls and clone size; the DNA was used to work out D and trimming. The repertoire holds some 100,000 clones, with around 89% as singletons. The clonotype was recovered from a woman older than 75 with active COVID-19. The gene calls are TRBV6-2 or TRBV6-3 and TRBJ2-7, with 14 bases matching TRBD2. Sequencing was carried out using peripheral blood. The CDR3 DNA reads TGTGCCAGCAGTGGTGCTCTTGGGACTAGCGGGAGTTCCTACGAGCAGTACTTC. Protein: CASSGALGTSGSSYEQYF.